This T cell receptor beta chain was observed in a study of graft-versus-host responses after intestinal transplantation. Trimming cost V 2 bases and J 4 bases; bases outside gene matches: 3. The CDR3 spans 14 residues. Germline V gene sequence: CDR1 SGHVS, CDR2 FQNEAQ. Responders (roughly 200,000, CFSE-labeled) were co-plated with roughly 200,000 irradiated, violet-dye-labeled stimulators. Sequencing was performed with immunoSEQ multiplex PCR; in TCRdb, only in-frame clones are kept and a portion is missing. The profile shows around 21,000 clones, around 47% of them singletons. Findings of the study overall: In recipient marrow, GvH clones were found, and some appeared first in ileum or blood.

In its sample, this clone was seen a few times. The sample was alloreactive CD8+ T cells from a mixed lymphocyte reaction culture, taken before transplantation. The subset denotes: CFSE-low proliferating T cells sorted from roughly six-day pre-transplant mixed lymphocyte reaction (GvH or HvG direction). The chain couples TRBV7-8 to TRBJ2-7; 9 nucleotides align to TRBD2. This receptor was obtained from a human patient who was an organ donor for intestinal transplantation. This chain's CDR3 is CASSLWTSAYEQYF. In nucleotides, the CDR3 is TGTGCCAGCAGCTTATGGACTAGCGCGTACGAGCAGTACTTC.